This T cell receptor beta chain was captured in a study of blood T cell repertoires in COVID-19. Trimming cost V 3 bases and J 7 bases, with 7 bases left between them. In germline, CDR1 is LGHDT, CDR2 YNNKEL (reference sequence). CDR3 length: 12 residues. Cohort allocation depended upon clinical history that participants reported. The authors' processing: Amplification with reference gene primers provided the estimates of nucleated cell counts. Method: immunoSEQ multiplex PCR; TCRdb's copy keeps in-frame clones and lacks some. D and trimming come from the DNA, and the V and J calls and clone size come from that table. The sample has some 190,000 clones, around 80% seen once; the top ten hold about a sixth.

This TCR derives from a woman aged 45-59 years with acute COVID-19. The sequenced sample consisted of PBMCs or T cells enriched from blood (not recorded which). The chain carries TRBV3-1 (or the pseudogene TRBV3-2) and TRBJ2-1; D remains ambiguous. CDR3 sequence: CASSQYGNEQFF. The CDR3 DNA reads as TGTGCCAGCAGCCAGTACGGGAATGAGCAGTTCTTC.